These 20 T cell receptor beta chains were sequenced from one sample in a study of blood T cell repertoires in COVID-19. Clones were sequenced by immunoSEQ multiplex PCR, and TCRdb holds only the in-frame ones, with some missing. The sample has tens of thousands of clones, roughly 87% seen once. Sequenced: peripheral blood. The receptors here all came from an elderly man in a cohort sampled during active COVID-19.

In this sample, this clone turned up once. The chain couples TRBV6-5 to TRBJ1-2; no clear D. This CDR3 has 15 residues. Trimming took 4 bases from V and 8 from J, leaving 20 bases between them. Germline lookup yields CDR1 MNHEY and CDR2 SVGAGI. DNA of the CDR3: TGTGCCAGCAGTTTCGCGTATGACTCCAACGGAGGCTACACCTTC. Its protein product is CASSFAYDSNGGYTF.

This rearrangement joins TRBV7-8 to TRBJ1-2, with a possible D match to TRBD1 (5 bases). The CDR3 extends over 14 amino acids. V lost 5 bases to trimming and J lost 3 bases, with 13 bases between them. Germline V CDR1 and CDR2: SGHVS, FQNEAQ. The CDR3 spells CASSPDGGDYGYTF. DNA for the CDR3: TGTGCCAGCAGCCCCGATGGGGGGGACTATGGCTACACCTTC. The full variable domain, with the rest looked up from reference TRBV7-8 and TRBJ1-2, is GAGVSQSPRYKVAKRGQDVALRCDPISGHVSLFWYQQALGQGPEFLTYFQNEAQLDKSGLPSDRFFAERPEGSVSTLKIQRTQQEDSAVYLCASSPDGGDYGYTFGSGTRLTVV.

This rearrangement joins TRBV6-2 or TRBV6-3 to TRBJ2-5, with 9 bases identical to TRBD2. The V gene's germline CDR1 is MNHEY and CDR2 SVGEGT. This CDR3 has 16 amino acids. Trimming cost V 6 bases and J 1 base; bases outside gene matches: 9. Here the CDR3 reads CASSRTSALLQETQYF. In DNA, the CDR3 is TGTGCCAGCAGCCGGACTAGCGCCCTCCTCCAAGAGACCCAGTACTTC.

The rearrangement links TRBV5-1 to TRBJ2-2, with D tentatively TRBD2 (8 bases). Trimming shortened V by 4 bases and J by 1 base, and 17 bases separated the two germline ends. This CDR3 has 17 residues. Germline assignment: CDR1 SGHRS and CDR2 YFSETQ. CDR3 sequence (DNA): TGCGCCAGCAGCCCCGGGAGGGGGCGGAAGAACACCGGGGAGCTGTTTTTT. The encoded protein is CASSPGRGRKNTGELFF.

A single count supports this clone. This sequence joins TRBV3-1 (or the pseudogene TRBV3-2) and TRBJ2-3, with TRBD2 identical over 14 bases. This CDR3 has 20 amino acids. The V gene end was trimmed by 0 bases and the J gene end by 0 bases; junction bases not matched to a gene: 8. Germline CDR1 reads LGHDT; CDR2 reads YNNKEL (reference sequence). The CDR3 sequence: CASSQDRRRTSGGSTDTQYF. CDR3 nucleotide sequence: TGTGCCAGCAGCCAAGATCGGAGAAGGACTAGCGGGGGGAGCACAGATACGCAGTATTTT.

V and J are TRBV27 and TRBJ1-1; 7 bases are shared with TRBD1. Germline assignment: CDR1 MNHEY and CDR2 SMNVEV (reference sequence). V was pared by 8 bases and J by 0 bases, with 6 bases of the junction left unmatched. The CDR3 contains 14 residues. This chain's CDR3 is CASGPGQLNTEAFF. DNA for the CDR3: TGTGCCAGCGGACCGGGACAGTTGAACACTGAAGCTTTCTTT.

The sample holds a few counts of this clone. The chain is built from TRBV6-6 and TRBJ1-6; perhaps TRBD1 as D (5 bases). This CDR3 has 14 residues. The V gene's germline CDR1 is MNHNY and CDR2 SVGAGI (reference sequence). V was trimmed by 5 bases and J by 5 bases, leaving 10 bases between them. DNA of the CDR3: TGTGCCAGCAGTCCCCGGGGGGATAATTCACCCCTCCACTTT. Its protein product is CASSPRGDNSPLHF.

This clone occurred many times. This chain links TRBV6-5 with TRBJ2-5; 7 positions match TRBD2. The junction had 5 bases not matched to a gene; V was cut back by 2 bases and J by 5 bases. This CDR3 has 14 amino acids. Germline V gene data show CDR1 as MNHEY and CDR2 as SVGAGI. CDR3 in amino acids: CASSYGQGGETQYF. DNA of the CDR3: TGTGCCAGCAGTTACGGGCAGGGAGGGGAGACCCAGTACTTC.

This chain uses TRBV5-1 with TRBJ2-5; TRBD2 matches at 8 bases. Germline trimming cut 4 bases from V and 5 bases from J; bases unmatched to any gene: 10. Germline assignment: CDR1 SGHRS and CDR2 YFSETQ. The CDR3 has 15 residues. The CDR3, as DNA: TGCGCCAGCAGCCAGGACCCTACGGGGGGGGAGACCCAGTACTTC. This sequence encodes CASSQDPTGGETQYF. Drawing the rest from reference TRBV5-1 and TRBJ2-5, the complete variable domain is KAGVTQTPRYLIKTRGQQVTLSCSPISGHRSVSWYQQTPGQGLQFLFEYFSETQRNKGNFPGRFSGRQFSNSRSEMNVSTLELGDSALYLCASSQDPTGGETQYFGPGTRLLVL.

The chain joins TRBV6-5 to TRBJ2-3, with D tentatively TRBD2 (6 bases). CDR1 is MNHEY and CDR2 is SVGAGI in the germline V gene. V lost 4 bases, J lost 0 bases, and 14 bases lay in between. CDR3 length equals 16 residues. The CDR3 nucleotides read TGTGCCAGCAGTTCGACACCTGGGAGGAGCACAGATACGCAGTATTTT. Protein sequence: CASSSTPGRSTDTQYF.

V is TRBV14 and J is TRBJ2-5; 7 nucleotides line up with TRBD1. The V gene's germline CDR1 is SGHDN and CDR2 FVKESK. This CDR3 region has 18 residues. V lost 2 bases and J lost 4; bases outside the gene matches: 16. The DNA for the CDR3 is TGTGCCAGCAGCCAAACAATTAGAAGACAGGGCTTTAGAGAGACCCAGTACTTC. Residues: CASSQTIRRQGFRETQYF.

The gene calls are TRBV25-1 and TRBJ1-1; D remains unclear. The V gene's germline CDR1 is MGHDK and CDR2 SYGVNS. The CDR3 totals 11 residues. The V end lost 3 bases, the J end lost 9 bases, and 8 bases lay between the germline ends. The CDR3 sequence: CASSDPPKAFF. Here the CDR3 DNA reads TGTGCCAGCAGTGACCCCCCTAAAGCTTTCTTT.

The J gene is TRBJ2-1, the V gene TRBV5-4; D is unclear. This CDR3 is built from 16 residues. Germline V gene lookup returns CDR1 SGHNT and CDR2 YYREEE (reference sequence). The V gene lost 0 bases and the J gene lost 0 bases, with 10 bases spanning the gap. The CDR3 reads CASSLDAVSSYNEQFF. Written as DNA, the CDR3 is TGTGCCAGCAGCTTGGACGCGGTGAGCTCCTACAATGAGCAGTTCTTC.

The CDR3 bases are TGTGCCAGCAGTGAAGAGGCAGGGGGTGCCGGGGAGCTGTTTTTT. It yields the protein CASSEEAGGAGELFF. The gene calls are TRBV6-1 and TRBJ2-2; 7 nucleotides line up with TRBD1. CDR1 and CDR2 (germline): MNHNS, SASEGT. This CDR3 has 15 residues. V dropped 1 base and J dropped 6; count of bases not matched to a gene: 5.

The V gene is TRBV2, the J gene TRBJ1-5, with no clear D. There are 11 residues in the CDR3. Germline V gene sequence: CDR1 SNHLY, CDR2 FYNNEI. The V end lost 8 bases, the J end lost 5 bases, and 7 bases lay between the germline ends. The CDR3 bases are TGTGCCAGCTCCGGGGATCAGCCCCAGCATTTT. Encoded protein: CASSGDQPQHF. Full variable domain (rest looked up from reference TRBV2 and TRBJ1-5): EPEVTQTPSHQVTQMGQEVILRCVPISNHLYFYWYRQILGQKVEFLVSFYNNEISEKSEIFDDQFSVERPDGSNFTLKIRSTKLEDSAMYFCASSGDQPQHFGDGTRLSIL.

V gene TRBV10-3 combines with J gene TRBJ1-4; 7 bases are shared with TRBD1. Looked up from germline, CDR1 is ENHRY and CDR2 is SYGVKD. The CDR3 totals 15 residues. The V gene end was trimmed by 0 bases and the J gene end by 2 bases; junction bases not matched to a gene: 0. CDR3 region: CAISESTGTNEKLFF. The CDR3 DNA reads TGTGCCATCAGTGAGTCGACAGGGACTAATGAAAAACTGTTTTTT.

J is TRBJ1-1 and V is TRBV10-3, with D possibly matching TRBD1 (6 bases). Trimming took off 10 bases at V and 0 bases at J, with 9 bases between the two ends. The CDR3 has 12 residues. Looked up from germline, CDR1 is ENHRY and CDR2 is SYGVKD. The CDR3 loop reads CASGQMNTEAFF. The DNA of the CDR3 is TGTGCCAGCGGACAGATGAACACTGAAGCTTTCTTT.

V is TRBV29-1 and J is TRBJ2-2; 10 bases match TRBD1. V was pared by 7 bases and J by 3 bases, with 5 bases of the junction left unmatched. This CDR3 contains 14 residues. Germline CDR1 is SQVTM and CDR2 is ANQGSEA. CDR3 DNA: TGCAGCGCCGGGGGGACAGGGGACACCGGGGAGCTGTTTTTT. This codes for CSAGGTGDTGELFF.

The chain is built from TRBV7-8 and TRBJ2-6; weak D call: TRBD2 (6 bases). This CDR3 is built from 20 residues. The germline CDR1 and CDR2 sequences are SGHVS and FQNEAQ. The V end lost 0 bases, the J end lost 0 bases, and 18 bases lay between the germline ends. The CDR3 DNA is TGTGCCAGCAGCTTAGCGCTGCGGGACGCTCATTACTCTGGGGCCAACGTCCTGACTTTC. Translating gives CASSLALRDAHYSGANVLTF.

This clone was detected once. This sequence joins TRBV7-6 and TRBJ2-1, with D possibly being TRBD1 (6 bases). Trimming removed 4 bases from V and 7 bases from J, with 11 bases in between. Germline loops: CDR1 SGHVS, CDR2 FNYEAQ. This CDR3 region has 13 residues. The CDR3 loop is CASSSTQGNEQFF. The DNA for the CDR3 is TGTGCCAGCAGCTCTACACAGGGAAATGAGCAGTTCTTC.